The rows below give T cell receptor beta chains drawn from one sample of a study of shared clonotypes between healthy human individuals. Sequenced by immunoSEQ multiplex PCR; TCRdb stores in-frame clones only, minus some. The table includes 600,000 to 700,000 clones, about 80% detected once. Material for sequencing was memory CD4+ T cells sorted from blood. Receptors originate from a woman in her thirties in good health. Each CDR3 is given with its conserved first and last residue. D genes are given only for firm matches. Clone size is stated in some rows and not others, as once, few, many or a class when expanded.

TRBJ2-2 . TRBV6-1 . TGTGCCAGCAATCGTTCCCCCGGGGAGCTGTTTTTT CASNRSPGELFF
TRBJ1-1 . TRBV15 . TGTGCCACCAGCAAGGGGACGGGGTCTGAAGCTTTCTTT CATSKGTGSEAFF
TRBJ2-3 TRBD2 TRBV4-1 . TGCGCCAGCAGCCAAGGGCGACTAGCGGGGACAGATACGCAGTATTTT CASSQGRLAGTDTQYF
TRBJ2-2 . TRBV27 . TGTGCCAGCAGTTTATACGGGAGAAGCCCCGGGGAGCTGTTTTTT CASSLYGRSPGELFF
TRBJ1-1 . TRBV28 . TGTGCCAGCAGTGCCCCCGGCTCGTACGTCACTAAAGCTTTCTTT CASSAPGSYVTKAFF
TRBJ2-1 . TRBV6-1 . TGTGCCAGCAGTTGGGAGGGGGGAGAATACAATGAGCAGTTCTTC CASSWEGGEYNEQFF
TRBJ2-1 TRBD2 TRBV9 . TGTGCCAGCAGCGTTGGTCTAGCGGGGCACAATGAGCAGTTCTTC CASSVGLAGHNEQFF
TRBJ1-5 . TRBV19 . TGTGCCAGTAGTACCCTACAGGGAGCCCCAAATCAGCCCCAGCATTTT CASSTLQGAPNQPQHF
TRBJ2-1 . TRBV5-6 many TGTGCCAGCAGCTCGACAGAAGACAGAATACAGCAGTTCTTC CASSSTEDRIQQFF
TRBJ2-1 TRBD2 TRBV5-1 . TGCGCCAGCAGCTTAACCCGGACTAGTGGGAATGAGCAGTTCTTC CASSLTRTSGNEQFF
TRBJ2-7 . TRBV4-2 . TGTGCCAGCAGCCAAGAATCAATCCCCTATGAGCAGTACTTC CASSQESIPYEQYF
TRBJ1-4 . TRBV19 . TGTGCCAGTAACGTTGCGGGGAGGGGAGACGAAAAACTGTTTTTT CASNVAGRGDEKLFF
TRBJ1-4 . TRBV27 . TGTGCCAGCAGACGGGGTCCAGGCGAAAAACTGTTTTTT CASRRGPGEKLFF
TRBJ2-1 . TRBV6-5 . TGTGCCAGCTTGCAGACTGCCTACAATGAGCAGTTCTTC CASLQTAYNEQFF
TRBJ2-3 TRBD2 TRBV10-3 . TGTGCCATCATGGCGGCGGGAGGCCGCACAGATACGCAGTATTTT CAIMAAGGRTDTQYF
TRBJ2-3 TRBD1 TRBV7-9 . TGTGCCAGCAGCTCGATACAGGGGTTCCTCACAGATACGCAGTATTTT CASSSIQGFLTDTQYF
TRBJ2-7 TRBD2 TRBV18 . TGTGCCAGCTCACCCCCGGGACTAGCCCACGAGCAGTACTTC CASSPPGLAHEQYF
TRBJ2-7 TRBD1 TRBV28 . TGTGCCAGCAGGGCAAGACAGGGGTCCTACGAGCAGTACTTC CASRARQGSYEQYF
TRBJ1-1 TRBD1 TRBV11-2 . TGTGCCAGCAACTTACAGGGACAGGGGACTGAAGCTTTCTTT CASNLQGQGTEAFF
TRBJ2-3 TRBD2 TRBV6-1 . TGTGCCAGCAGTGCAAACCCTAGCGGGAGTGTCCCAGATACGCAGTATTTT CASSANPSGSVPDTQYF
TRBJ1-1 . TRBV27 . TGTGCCAGCAGTTACGGGGAGAACACTGAAGCTTTCTTT CASSYGENTEAFF
TRBJ1-5 . TRBV9 . TGTGCCAGCAGCGTATCTCTGGGAATAGATCAGCCCCAGCATTTT CASSVSLGIDQPQHF
TRBJ1-4 . TRBV18 . TGTGCCAGCTCACAGGCGATTTATGAAAAACTGTTTTTT CASSQAIYEKLFF
TRBJ1-1 . TRBV15 . TGTGCCACCAGCACCCGACAGTTGAACACTGAAGCTTTCTTT CATSTRQLNTEAFF
TRBJ1-1 . TRBV5-1 few TGCGCCAGCTCTCGCGATGGTGAAGCTTTCTTT CASSRDGEAFF
TRBJ2-2 . TRBV5-1 . TGCGCCAGCGCCACAGGGAACGCGAACACCGGGGAGCTGTTTTTT CASATGNANTGELFF